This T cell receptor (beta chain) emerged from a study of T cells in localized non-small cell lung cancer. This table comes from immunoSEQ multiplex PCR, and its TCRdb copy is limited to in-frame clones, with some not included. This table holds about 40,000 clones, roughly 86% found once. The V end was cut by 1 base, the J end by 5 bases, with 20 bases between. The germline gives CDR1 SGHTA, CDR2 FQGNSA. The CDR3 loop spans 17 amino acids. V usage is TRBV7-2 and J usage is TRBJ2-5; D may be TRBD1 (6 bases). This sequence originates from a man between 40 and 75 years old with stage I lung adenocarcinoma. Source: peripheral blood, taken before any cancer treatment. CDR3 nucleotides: TGTGCCAGCAGCTTAGGTGTCACCACAGGGTCGGGGGAGACCCAGTACTTC. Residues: CASSLGVTTGSGETQYF.